This entry concerns a single T cell receptor (beta chain). As yet, its antigen is unknown. Terminally differentiated effector memory CD45RA+ cells were left out of the naive CD8 fraction, which was CD45RO-negative and positively selected for CCR7. Looked up from germline, CDR1 is SGDLS and CDR2 is YYNGEE. The CDR3 is 15 amino acids. V lost 3 bases and J 3 bases, leaving 14 bases between the germline ends. This sample was taken from a study of shared clonotypes between healthy human individuals. Points from the study as a whole: Non-shared clonotypes had lower generation probabilities than clonotypes shared by all four sorted-subset donors.

The run depth of the assay was deep. The assay was immunoSEQ multiplex PCR, and TCRdb's table has in-frame clones only and misses some. The sample shows over 800,000 clones, about 91% of them seen only once. The origin of this receptor is a man aged 30 to 45 in good health. The specimen was naive CD8+ T cells sorted from blood. The chain links TRBV9 to TRBJ2-3, with D possibly being TRBD1 (5 bases). The CDR3 loop reads CASSAAPGLTDTQYF. Here the CDR3 DNA reads TGTGCCAGCAGCGCGGCCCCAGGGCTTACAGATACGCAGTATTTT.